This T cell receptor (beta chain) was retrieved from a study of blood T cell repertoires in COVID-19. The overall study: The origin of the acute and convalescent COVID-19 samples was the United States, Italy and Spain.

Germline V lookup: CDR1 SQVTM, CDR2 ANQGSEA. The CDR3 spans 16 residues. Trimming stripped 7 bases from V and 3 bases from J, with 24 bases between. As processed by the authors: From reference gene primer amplification, estimates of nucleated cell counts were derived. TCRdb's copy holds only in-frame clones and misses some; the assay was immunoSEQ multiplex PCR. The DNA was the basis for D and trimming; V, J and clone size are from that table. This table holds 250,000 to 300,000 clones, approximately 81% found once. Participant ages covered roughly 18 to 89 years across 20 to 25 US areas. This receptor was identified in a woman aged 45-65 years who had been exposed to COVID-19. This chain connects TRBV29-1 to TRBJ1-2; D is perhaps TRBD1 (6 bases). The sample taken for sequencing was PBMCs or T cells enriched from blood (not recorded which). CDR3 protein: CSAPRGRGREDYGYTF. The CDR3, as DNA: TGCAGCGCTCCCCGAGGTAGGGGGAGAGAGGACTATGGCTACACCTTC.